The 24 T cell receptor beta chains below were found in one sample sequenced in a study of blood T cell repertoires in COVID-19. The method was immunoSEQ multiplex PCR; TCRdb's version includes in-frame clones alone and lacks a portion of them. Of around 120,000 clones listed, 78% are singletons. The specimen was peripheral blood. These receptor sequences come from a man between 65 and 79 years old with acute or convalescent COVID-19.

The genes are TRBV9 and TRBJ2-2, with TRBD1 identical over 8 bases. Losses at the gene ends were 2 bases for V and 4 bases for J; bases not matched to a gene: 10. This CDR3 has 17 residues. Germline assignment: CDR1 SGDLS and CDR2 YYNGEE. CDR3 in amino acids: CASSVPIGQGGTGELFF. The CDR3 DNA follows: TGTGCCAGCAGCGTCCCGATCGGACAGGGAGGCACCGGGGAGCTGTTTTTT.

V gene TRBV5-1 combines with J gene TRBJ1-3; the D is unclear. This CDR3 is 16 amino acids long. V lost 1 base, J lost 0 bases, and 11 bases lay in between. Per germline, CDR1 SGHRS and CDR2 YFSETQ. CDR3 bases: TGCGCCAGCAGCTTGTCTGGCAAAAGCTCTGGAAACACCATATATTTT. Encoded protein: CASSLSGKSSGNTIYF.

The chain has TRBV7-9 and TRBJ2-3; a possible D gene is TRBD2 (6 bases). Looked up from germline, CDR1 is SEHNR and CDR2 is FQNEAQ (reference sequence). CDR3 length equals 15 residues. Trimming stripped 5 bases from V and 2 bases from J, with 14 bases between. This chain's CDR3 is CASSPLEGITDTQYF. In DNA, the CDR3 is TGTGCCAGCAGCCCTTTGGAGGGGATCACAGATACGCAGTATTTT.

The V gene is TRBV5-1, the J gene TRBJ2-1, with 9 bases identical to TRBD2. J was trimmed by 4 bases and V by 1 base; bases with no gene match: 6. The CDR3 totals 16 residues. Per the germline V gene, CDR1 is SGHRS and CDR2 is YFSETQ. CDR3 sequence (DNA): TGCGCCAGCAGCTTGTGGGCGGGGGGGACATACAATGAGCAGTTCTTC. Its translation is CASSLWAGGTYNEQFF.

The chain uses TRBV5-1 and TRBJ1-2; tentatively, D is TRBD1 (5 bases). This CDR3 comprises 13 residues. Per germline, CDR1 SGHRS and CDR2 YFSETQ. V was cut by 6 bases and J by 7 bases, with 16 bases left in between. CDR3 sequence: CASTWGEDGGYTF. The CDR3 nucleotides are TGCGCCAGCACCTGGGGGGAGGACGGTGGCTACACCTTC.

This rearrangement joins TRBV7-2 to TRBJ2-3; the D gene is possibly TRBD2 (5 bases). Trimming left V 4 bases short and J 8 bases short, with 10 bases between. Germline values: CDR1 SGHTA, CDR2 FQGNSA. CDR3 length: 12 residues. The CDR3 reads CASSSGVLTQYF. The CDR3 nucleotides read TGTGCCAGCAGCTCCGGGGTCCTTACGCAGTATTTT.

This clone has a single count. The DNA for the CDR3 is TGTGCCAGCAGTGACGACAGGAATGGCTACACCTTC. It specifies CASSDDRNGYTF. The chain is built from TRBV2 and TRBJ1-2, with a possible D match to TRBD1 (6 bases). V dropped 3 bases and J dropped 6 bases, with 8 bases sitting between them. Germline values: CDR1 SNHLY, CDR2 FYNNEI. The CDR3 is 12 amino acids.

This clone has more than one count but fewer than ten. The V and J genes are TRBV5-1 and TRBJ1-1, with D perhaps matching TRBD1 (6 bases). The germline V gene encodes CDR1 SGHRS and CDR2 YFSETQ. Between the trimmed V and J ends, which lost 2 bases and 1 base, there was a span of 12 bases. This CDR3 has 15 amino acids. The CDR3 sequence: CASSLIPGENTEAFF. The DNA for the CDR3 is TGCGCCAGCAGCTTAATCCCAGGGGAGAACACTGAAGCTTTCTTT.

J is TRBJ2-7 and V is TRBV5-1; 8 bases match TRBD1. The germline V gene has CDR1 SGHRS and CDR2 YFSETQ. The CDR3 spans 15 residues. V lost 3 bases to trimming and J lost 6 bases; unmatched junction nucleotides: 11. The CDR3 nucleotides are TGCGCCAGCAGCTCACGACAGGGGATTAGGGGCGAGCAGTACTTC. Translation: CASSSRQGIRGEQYF.

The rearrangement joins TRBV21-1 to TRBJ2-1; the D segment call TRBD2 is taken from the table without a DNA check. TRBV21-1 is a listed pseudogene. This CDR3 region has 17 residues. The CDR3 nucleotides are TGTGCCAGCAGCAAAGTGCGGCGGGGTGGGCCCCCTAGGGAGCAGTTCTTC. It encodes CASSKVRRGGPPREQFF.

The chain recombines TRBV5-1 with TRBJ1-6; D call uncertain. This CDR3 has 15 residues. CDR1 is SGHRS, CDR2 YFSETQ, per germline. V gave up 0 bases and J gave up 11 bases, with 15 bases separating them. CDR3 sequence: CASSLEERGRTPLHF. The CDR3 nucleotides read TGCGCCAGCAGCTTGGAGGAACGGGGAAGGACACCCCTCCACTTT.

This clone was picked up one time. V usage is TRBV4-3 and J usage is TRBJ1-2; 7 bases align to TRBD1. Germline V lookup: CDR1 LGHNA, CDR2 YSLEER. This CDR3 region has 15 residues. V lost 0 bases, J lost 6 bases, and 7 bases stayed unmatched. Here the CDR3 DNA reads TGCGCCAGCAGCCAAGAAACAGGGGTGGAGGATGGCTACACCTTC. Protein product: CASSQETGVEDGYTF.

The CDR3 loop is CASSQRGYGELFF. As DNA, the CDR3 is TGCGCCAGCAGCCAAAGGGGGTACGGGGAGCTGTTTTTT. The rearrangement links TRBV4-1 to TRBJ2-2, with D tentatively TRBD1 (6 bases). Trimming stripped 2 bases from V and 7 bases from J, with 8 bases between. The CDR3 loop spans 13 amino acids. In germline, CDR1 is MGHRA, CDR2 YSYEKL.

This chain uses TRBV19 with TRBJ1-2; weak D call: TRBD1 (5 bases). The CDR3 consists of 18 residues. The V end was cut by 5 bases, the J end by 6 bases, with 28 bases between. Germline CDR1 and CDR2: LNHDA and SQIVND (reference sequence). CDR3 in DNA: TGTGCCAGTAGTTCCCATACTTGGGGCGGGACGCCCTCGGATGGCTACACCTTC. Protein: CASSSHTWGGTPSDGYTF. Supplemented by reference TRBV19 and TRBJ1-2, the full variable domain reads DGGITQSPKYLFRKEGQNVTLSCEQNLNHDAMYWYRQDPGQGLRLIYYSQIVNDFQKGDIAEGYSVSREKKESFPLTVTSAQKNPTAFYLCASSSHTWGGTPSDGYTFGSGTRLTVV.

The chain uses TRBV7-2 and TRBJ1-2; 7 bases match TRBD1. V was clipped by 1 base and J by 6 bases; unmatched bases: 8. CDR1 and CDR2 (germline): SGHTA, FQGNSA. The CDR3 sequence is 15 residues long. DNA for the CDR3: TGTGCCAGCAGCTTAGTGGGCAGGGGGTTTCATGGCTACACCTTC. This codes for CASSLVGRGFHGYTF. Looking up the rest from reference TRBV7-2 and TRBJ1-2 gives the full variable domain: GAGVSQSPSNKVTEKGKDVELRCDPISGHTALYWYRQSLGQGLEFLIYFQGNSAPDKSGLPSDRFSAERTGGSVSTLTIQRTQQEDSAVYLCASSLVGRGFHGYTFGSGTRLTVV.

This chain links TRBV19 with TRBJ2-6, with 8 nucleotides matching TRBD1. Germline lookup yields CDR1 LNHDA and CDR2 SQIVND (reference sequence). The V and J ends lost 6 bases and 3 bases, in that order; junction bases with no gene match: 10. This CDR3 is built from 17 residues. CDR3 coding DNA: TGTGCCAGTAGCCTGGAGCAGGGGGCGTTTGGGGCCAACGTCCTGACTTTC. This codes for CASSLEQGAFGANVLTF.

The CDR3 region is CSAQVTDTQYF. CDR3 bases: TGCAGTGCCCAGGTCACAGATACGCAGTATTTT. This sequence joins TRBV20-1 and TRBJ2-3; unclear D gene. Germline CDR1 reads DFQATT; CDR2 reads SNEGSKA (reference sequence). The CDR3 contains 11 residues. Trimming stripped 6 bases from V and 2 bases from J, with 6 bases between.

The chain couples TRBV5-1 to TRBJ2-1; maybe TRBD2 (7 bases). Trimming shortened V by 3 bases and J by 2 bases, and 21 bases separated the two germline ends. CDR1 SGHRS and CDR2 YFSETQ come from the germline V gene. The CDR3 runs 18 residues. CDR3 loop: CASSSSIGGGRTYNEQFF. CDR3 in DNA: TGCGCCAGCAGCTCCAGTATAGGGGGGGGACGAACCTACAATGAGCAGTTCTTC.

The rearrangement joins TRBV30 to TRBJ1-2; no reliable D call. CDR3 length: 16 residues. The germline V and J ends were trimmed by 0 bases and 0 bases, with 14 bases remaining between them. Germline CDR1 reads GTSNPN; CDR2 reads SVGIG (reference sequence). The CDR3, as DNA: TGTGCCTGGAGTGTACCCCGGCAGCGAGCTAACTATGGCTACACCTTC. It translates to CAWSVPRQRANYGYTF. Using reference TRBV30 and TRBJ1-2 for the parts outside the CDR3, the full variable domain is SQTIHQWPATLVQPVGSPLSLECTVEGTSNPNLYWYRQAAGRGLQLLFYSVGIGQISSEVPQNLSASRPQDRQFILSSKKLLLSDSGFYLCAWSVPRQRANYGYTFGSGTRLTVV.

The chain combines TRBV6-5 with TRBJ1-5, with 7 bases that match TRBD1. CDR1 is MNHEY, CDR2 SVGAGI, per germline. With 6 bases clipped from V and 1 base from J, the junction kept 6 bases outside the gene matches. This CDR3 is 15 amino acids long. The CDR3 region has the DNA TGTGCCAGCAGGCCGACAGGGACAAGCAATCAGCCCCAGCATTTT. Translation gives CASRPTGTSNQPQHF.

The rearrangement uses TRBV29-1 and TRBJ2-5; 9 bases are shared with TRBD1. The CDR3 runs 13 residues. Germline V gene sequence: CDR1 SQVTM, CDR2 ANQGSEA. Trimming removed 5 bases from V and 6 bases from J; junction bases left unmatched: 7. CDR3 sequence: CSVFDRGRKTQYF. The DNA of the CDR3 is TGCAGCGTTTTTGACAGGGGGAGAAAGACCCAGTACTTC. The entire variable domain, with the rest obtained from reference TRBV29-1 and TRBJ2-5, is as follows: SAVISQKPSRDICQRGTSLTIQCQVDSQVTMMFWYRQQPGQSLTLIATANQGSEATYESGFVIDKFPISRPNLTFSTLTVSNMSPEDSSIYLCSVFDRGRKTQYFGPGTRLLVL.

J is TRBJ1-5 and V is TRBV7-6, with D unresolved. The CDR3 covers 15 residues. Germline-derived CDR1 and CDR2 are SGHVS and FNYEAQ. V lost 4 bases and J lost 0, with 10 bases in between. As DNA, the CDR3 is TGTGCCAGCAGCTCTAGGATAGATAGCAATCAGCCCCAGCATTTT. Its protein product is CASSSRIDSNQPQHF.

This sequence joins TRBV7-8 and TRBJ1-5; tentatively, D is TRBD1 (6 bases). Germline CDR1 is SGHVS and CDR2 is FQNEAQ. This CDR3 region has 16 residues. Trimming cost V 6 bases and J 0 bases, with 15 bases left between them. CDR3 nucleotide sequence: TGTGCCAGCAGGAACGGGGGGCGGGATAGCAATCAGCCCCAGCATTTT. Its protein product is CASRNGGRDSNQPQHF.

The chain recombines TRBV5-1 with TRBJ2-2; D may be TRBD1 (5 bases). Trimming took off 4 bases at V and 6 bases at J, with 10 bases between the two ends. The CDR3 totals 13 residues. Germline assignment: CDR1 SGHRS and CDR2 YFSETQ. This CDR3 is CASSTQGSGELFF. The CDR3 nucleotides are TGCGCCAGCAGCACGCAGGGTTCCGGGGAGCTGTTTTTT.